The next 29 T cell receptor beta chains were all read from a single sample in a study of T cells in Graves' hyperthyroidism and ophthalmopathy. Researchers took RNA transcripts and amplified the TCR beta CDR3 regions from them. Using the HTBI primer set, a first-round RT-PCR was run on the TCR CDR3. TCRdb reanalysed the multiplex PCR reads using MiXCR and keeps one entry per CDR3 protein. The data hold about 350,000 distinct CDR3 sequences, with about 14% observed a single time. Sequenced input: blood. All receptors come from a woman in her 30s with Graves' hyperthyroidism.

This clonotype came up a few times. The rearrangement uses TRBV12-3 or TRBV12-4 and TRBJ2-2; 8 bases map to TRBD2. V lost 6 bases and J lost 4; bases outside the gene matches: 7. The CDR3 spans 15 residues. The CDR3 protein is CASSFGLAGTGELFF. Here the CDR3 DNA reads TGTGCCAGCAGCTTCGGACTAGCCGGCACCGGGGAGCTGTTTTTT.

On this clonotype: One base away lies a much larger clone, so this may be a sequencing read error. This rearrangement joins TRBV4-2 to TRBJ2-5; D gene unclear. The CDR3 totals 11 residues. The germline V gene encodes CDR1 LGHNA and CDR2 YNFKEQ. V was pared by 1 base and J by 4 bases, with 1 base between. The CDR3 sequence: CASSQAETQYF. CDR3 coding DNA: TGTGCCAGCAGCCAAGCAGAGACCCAGTACTTC.

In its sample, this clonotype was seen many times. The rearrangement uses TRBV24-1 and TRBJ2-7, with TRBD1 as a possible D gene (5 bases). Germline V gene lookup returns CDR1 KGHDR and CDR2 SFDVKD. This CDR3 has 17 amino acids. The V gene lost 7 bases and the J gene lost 1 base, with 22 bases spanning the gap. The chain's CDR3 is CATSHGIQVHQSYEQYF. The CDR3 DNA follows: TGTGCCACCAGCCATGGGATACAGGTTCACCAATCCTACGAGCAGTACTTC.

V gene TRBV4-1 combines with J gene TRBJ1-1, with D unclear. The length of the CDR3 is 14 residues. Germline loops: CDR1 MGHRA, CDR2 YSYEKL. Trimming took 2 bases from V and 4 from J, leaving 11 bases between them. The CDR3 coding sequence is TGCGCCAGCAGCCAACCGATCCTGGGCACTGAAGCTTTCTTT. This encodes CASSQPILGTEAFF.

This rearrangement joins TRBV9 to TRBJ1-1; 8 positions agree with TRBD1. The junction had 5 bases not matched to a gene; V was cut back by 0 bases and J by 4 bases. Germline lookup yields CDR1 SGDLS and CDR2 YYNGEE. The CDR3 length is 15 residues. The CDR3 sequence: CASSVDTGGFTEAFF. The CDR3 DNA reads TGTGCCAGCAGCGTAGATACAGGGGGGTTCACTGAAGCTTTCTTT.

This chain's CDR3 is CASSVAGRYEQYF. The CDR3 nucleotides are TGTGCCAGCAGCGTAGCGGGCCGATACGAGCAGTACTTC. The V call is TRBV9, the J call TRBJ2-7; D uncertain. Trimming shortened V by 0 bases and J by 4 bases, and 8 bases separated the two germline ends. The CDR3 totals 13 residues. CDR1 SGDLS and CDR2 YYNGEE come from the germline V gene. The full variable domain, its missing parts supplied by reference TRBV9 and TRBJ2-7, is DSGVTQTPKHLITATGQRVTLRCSPRSGDLSVYWYQQSLDQGLQFLIQYYNGEERAKGNILERFSAQQFPDLHSELNLSSLELGDSALYFCASSVAGRYEQYFGPGTRLTVT.

This clonotype was detected ten times or more. V gene TRBV19 combines with J gene TRBJ1-5; D remains unclear. With 1 base removed from V and 0 bases from J, the gap between germline ends came to 7 bases. This CDR3 contains 15 residues. CDR1 LNHDA and CDR2 SQIVND come from the germline V gene (reference sequence). The CDR3 coding sequence is TGTGCCAGTAGTATAGTAAAGGATAGCAATCAGCCCCAGCATTTT. Amino acids: CASSIVKDSNQPQHF.

This clonotype has at least ten counts. The rearrangement joins TRBV28 to TRBJ2-1, with TRBD2 as a possible D gene (6 bases). Germline-derived CDR1 and CDR2 are MDHEN and SYDVKM. The CDR3 sequence is 13 residues long. V was cut by 7 bases and J by 5 bases, with 12 bases left in between. CDR3 loop: CASKAGTDNEQFF. The DNA of the CDR3 is TGTGCCAGCAAAGCAGGGACTGACAATGAGCAGTTCTTC.

This clonotype was seen a few times. V usage is TRBV5-6 and J usage is TRBJ2-3, with TRBD1 matching 10 bases. J lost 6 bases, V lost 2 bases, and 6 bases had no gene match. The germline gives CDR1 SGHDT, CDR2 YYEEEE. The CDR3 covers 15 residues. The CDR3 DNA reads as TGTGCCAGCAGCTTCCCGGGACAGGGGCGGGATACGCAGTATTTT. Protein sequence: CASSFPGQGRDTQYF.

The table lists this clonotype with a few counts. V is TRBV18 and J is TRBJ2-2; D is perhaps TRBD1 (6 bases). The germline V gene encodes CDR1 KGHSH and CDR2 LQKENI. The length of the CDR3 is 14 residues. V gave up 2 bases and J gave up 7 bases, with 11 bases separating them. The CDR3 DNA follows: TGTGCCAGCTCACCATTGGGGGACATCGGGGAGCTGTTTTTT. This encodes CASSPLGDIGELFF.

This clonotype appeared many times. J is TRBJ1-5 and V is TRBV28; D may be TRBD1 (5 bases). Germline V lookup: CDR1 MDHEN, CDR2 SYDVKM. The ends were cut back, 6 bases at V and 4 bases at J, with 19 bases in the middle. This CDR3 has 16 residues. CDR3 nucleotides: TGTGCCAGCAGATCACACGCAGGGACCTCTAATCAGCCCCAGCATTTT. It yields the protein CASRSHAGTSNQPQHF.

This clonotype appeared many times. This chain uses TRBV14 with TRBJ1-1; weak D call: TRBD1 (5 bases). Germline V gene data show CDR1 as SGHDN and CDR2 as FVKESK. The V end was cut by 2 bases, the J end by 0 bases, with 7 bases between. This CDR3 comprises 14 residues. The CDR3 DNA follows: TGTGCCAGCAGCCAAACCAGGGTGAACACTGAAGCTTTCTTT. This translates into CASSQTRVNTEAFF.

This clonotype was seen at least ten times. The CDR3 DNA reads TGTGCCAGCAGGGGGCGGGACTCAACACCAGATACGCAGTATTTT. Its translation is CASRGRDSTPDTQYF. The rearrangement uses TRBV2 and TRBJ2-3; possible D gene TRBD2, 6 bases. V was trimmed by 6 bases and J by 4 bases, leaving 17 bases between them. Germline lookup yields CDR1 SNHLY and CDR2 FYNNEI. This CDR3 region has 15 residues.

This clonotype turned up a few times. This chain uses TRBV19 with TRBJ2-7, with D possibly being TRBD1 or TRBD2 (6 bases each). V gave up 3 bases and J gave up 5 bases, with 20 bases separating them. This CDR3 has 16 residues. Germline V gives CDR1 LNHDA, CDR2 SQIVND (reference sequence). CDR3 sequence (DNA): TGTGCCAGTAGTATGGGGGGCCTCGGCGGCAAAGACGAGCAGTACTTC. It encodes CASSMGGLGGKDEQYF.

This clonotype showed up just once. The chain couples TRBV27 to TRBJ1-3, with D unclear. CDR3 length: 12 amino acids. CDR1 is MNHEY and CDR2 is SMNVEV in the germline V gene (reference sequence). The V gene lost 11 bases and the J gene lost 1 base, with 9 bases spanning the gap. The CDR3 loop reads CAGPVSGNTIYF. In nucleotides, the CDR3 is TGTGCCGGGCCCGTATCTGGAAACACCATATATTTT.

The chain is built from TRBV20-1 and TRBJ1-1, with 9 bases that match TRBD1. V trimming: 6 bases; J trimming: 1 base; junction bases outside the gene matches: 9. Germline-derived CDR1 and CDR2 are DFQATT and SNEGSKA (reference sequence). This CDR3 contains 15 residues. The CDR3 region has the DNA TGCAGTGCGAGAAAAGGACAGGGGAAGAACACTGAAGCTTTCTTT. Protein sequence: CSARKGQGKNTEAFF.

This clonotype occurred once. CDR3 DNA: TGTGCCAGCAGCGGCGTACCTACTAGCGGGAGCGAGCAGTACTTC. Residues: CASSGVPTSGSEQYF. This chain links TRBV28 with TRBJ2-7; 11 bases map to TRBD2. In germline, CDR1 is MDHEN, CDR2 SYDVKM. The V segment lost 6 bases and the J segment 6 bases; nucleotides outside the gene matches: 10. This CDR3 contains 15 residues.

Many counts were recorded for this clonotype. The chain employs TRBV2 and TRBJ1-5; perhaps TRBD1 as D (5 bases). Germline V gene data show CDR1 as SNHLY and CDR2 as FYNNEI. The V and J ends lost 6 bases and 1 base respectively, with 10 bases between them. This CDR3 spans 14 amino acids. The CDR3 bases are TGTGCCAGCAGCGGGGGATCGAGCAATCAGCCCCAGCATTTT. Translating gives CASSGGSSNQPQHF.

This chain uses TRBV6-1 with TRBJ2-5, with a tentative D call TRBD1 (6 bases). V gave up 3 bases and J gave up 2 bases, with 13 bases separating them. Per the germline V gene, CDR1 is MNHNS and CDR2 is SASEGT. The length of the CDR3 is 15 residues. CDR3 DNA sequence: TGTGCCAGCAGTGAGCTAGGGGGTATGCAAGAGACCCAGTACTTC. Protein sequence: CASSELGGMQETQYF.

In its sample, this clonotype was seen many times. The chain combines TRBV2 with TRBJ2-3; 8 nucleotides align to TRBD1. This CDR3 is 15 amino acids long. The junction had 9 bases not matched to a gene; V was cut back by 3 bases and J by 7 bases. The V gene's germline CDR1 is SNHLY and CDR2 FYNNEI. The CDR3 nucleotides are TGTGCCAGCAGTGACGCCAGGGGGCAAAGTCATACGCAGTATTTT. Its translation is CASSDARGQSHTQYF.

Notes on this clonotype: This clone may be a read error of a much larger clone one base away. V is TRBV11-2 and J is TRBJ2-7; D perhaps matches TRBD2 (5 bases). Germline CDR1 is SGHAT and CDR2 is FQNNGV. The CDR3 spans 16 residues. With 6 bases removed from V and 3 bases from J, the gap between germline ends came to 21 bases. This CDR3 is CASSQNTGWADYEQYF. CDR3 in DNA: TGTGCCAGCAGTCAAAATACGGGATGGGCCGACTACGAGCAGTACTTC. The full variable domain, rest sourced from reference TRBV11-2 and TRBJ2-7, is EAGVAQSPRYKIIEKRQSVAFWCNPISGHATLYWYQQILGQGPKLLIQFQNNGVVDDSQLPKDRFSAERLKGVDSTLKIQPAKLEDSAVYLCASSQNTGWADYEQYFGPGTRLTVT.

This rearrangement joins TRBV11-2 to TRBJ2-1; 13 nucleotides match TRBD2. Germline V gene sequence: CDR1 SGHAT, CDR2 FQNNGV. The CDR3 sequence is 17 residues long. Trimming took 11 bases from V and 6 from J; bases not matched to a gene: 16. CDR3 loop: CAGGLVGRLAGGNEQFF. CDR3 coding DNA: TGTGCCGGCGGCTTAGTAGGGAGACTAGCGGGAGGCAATGAGCAGTTCTTC. Supplemented by reference TRBV11-2 and TRBJ2-1, the full variable domain reads EAGVAQSPRYKIIEKRQSVAFWCNPISGHATLYWYQQILGQGPKLLIQFQNNGVVDDSQLPKDRFSAERLKGVDSTLKIQPAKLEDSAVYLCAGGLVGRLAGGNEQFFGPGTRLTVL.

The sample holds many counts of this clonotype. The CDR3 loop is CASKGGGNSPLHF. The CDR3 DNA follows: TGTGCCAGCAAGGGAGGGGGCAATTCACCCCTCCACTTT. The chain is built from TRBV6-1 and TRBJ1-6; 7 nucleotides line up with TRBD1. J lost 7 bases, V lost 7 bases, and 4 bases had no gene match. The V gene's germline CDR1 is MNHNS and CDR2 SASEGT. The CDR3 length is 13 residues.

This clonotype has ten or more counts. The V gene is TRBV6-2 or TRBV6-3, the J gene TRBJ2-5; 7 positions agree with TRBD2. The germline gives CDR1 MNHEY, CDR2 SVGEGT. The CDR3 loop spans 15 amino acids. The V segment lost 8 bases and the J segment 5 bases; nucleotides outside the gene matches: 14. This CDR3 is CASQDSRGGSETQYF. CDR3 nucleotide sequence: TGTGCCAGCCAGGATAGCCGCGGCGGGAGTGAGACCCAGTACTTC.

This clonotype was counted many times. This chain links TRBV14 with TRBJ2-1; D is unresolved. The CDR3 is 14 residues long. Germline assignment: CDR1 SGHDN and CDR2 FVKESK. The V end was cut by 0 bases, the J end by 8 bases, with 11 bases between. In DNA, the CDR3 is TGTGCCAGCAGCCAAGAAGGGTTAGCTGATGAGCAGTTCTTC. Its protein is CASSQEGLADEQFF. Using reference TRBV14 and TRBJ2-1 for the parts outside the CDR3, the full variable domain is EAGVTQFPSHSVIEKGQTVTLRCDPISGHDNLYWYRRVMGKEIKFLLHFVKESKQDESGMPNNRFLAERTGGTYSTLKVQPAELEDSGVYFCASSQEGLADEQFFGPGTRLTVL.

This clonotype has more than one count but fewer than ten. The rearrangement links TRBV20-1 to TRBJ1-3; D unclear. From germline, CDR1 is DFQATT and CDR2 SNEGSKA (reference sequence). V dropped 6 bases and J dropped 2 bases, with 11 bases sitting between them. CDR3 size: 13 residues. Here the CDR3 reads CSASWGTGNTIYF. The CDR3 coding sequence is TGCAGTGCCAGCTGGGGAACTGGAAACACCATATATTTT.

This clonotype was seen at least ten times. The V and J genes are TRBV28 and TRBJ2-7; 11 nucleotides agree with TRBD2. CDR3 length: 15 amino acids. The V and J ends lost 5 bases and 2 bases, in that order; junction bases with no gene match: 5. The germline CDR1 and CDR2 sequences are MDHEN and SYDVKM. The CDR3 bases are TGTGCCAGCAGTCTCCTAGCGGGAGGAGCCTACGAGCAGTACTTC. It yields the protein CASSLLAGGAYEQYF.

This clonotype has at least ten counts. The chain uses TRBV28 and TRBJ2-7; D might be TRBD1 or TRBD2, each matching 5 bases. This CDR3 is 15 amino acids long. V was cut by 4 bases and J by 0 bases, with 13 bases left in between. Germline CDR1 reads MDHEN; CDR2 reads SYDVKM. CDR3 DNA: TGTGCCAGCAGTTCCCCGGGGCCCAGCTCCTACGAGCAGTACTTC. This codes for CASSSPGPSSYEQYF.

V usage is TRBV3-1 and J usage is TRBJ2-7, with 9 bases that match TRBD1. Germline assignment: CDR1 LGHDT and CDR2 YNNKEL (reference sequence). The V and J ends lost 5 bases and 9 bases, in that order; junction bases with no gene match: 11. CDR3 size: 14 residues. The CDR3 DNA reads as TGTGCCAGCAGCACAGGGGGCGCGAAATCCGCGCAGTACTTC. The encoded protein is CASSTGGAKSAQYF.